A selection of T cell receptor beta chains follows, all from one sample in a study of Graves' ophthalmopathy and Graves' hyperthyroidism. TCRdb re-analysed the multiplex PCR reads in MiXCR, keeping a single row per CDR3 protein. The repertoire holds roughly 600,000 distinct CDR3 sequences, with about 35% as singletons. The specimen was peripheral blood or thyroid tissue (not recorded which). The receptors come from an adult man with Graves' hyperthyroidism. CDR3s include the opening cysteine and the closing phenylalanine or tryptophan. Each record gives: V gene, D gene, clone size, J gene, CDR3 protein, CDR3 DNA. The D gene is left open where the match is weak. Expanded clones are given a class, and other clones once, few, many or no size at all.

V: TRBV7-2; D: NA; size: once; J: TRBJ1-1; CDR3: CASTSTGGFTEAFF; DNA: TGTGCCAGCACCAGTACGGGGGGGTTCACTGAAGCTTTCTTT
V: TRBV11-2; D: NA; size: NA; J: TRBJ1-1; CDR3: CASSQSGPEAFF; DNA: TGTGCCAGCTCTCAATCGGGACCGGAAGCTTTCTTT
V: TRBV7-9; D: TRBD1; size: NA; J: TRBJ2-7; CDR3: CASSSPRDRGDYEQYF; DNA: TGTGCCAGCAGCTCCCCTCGGGACAGGGGGGACTACGAGCAGTACTTC
V: TRBV7-2; D: NA; size: NA; J: TRBJ2-7; CDR3: CASSLAAVVGGPSYEQYF; DNA: TGTGCCAGCAGCTTAGCTGCGGTTGTAGGAGGCCCCTCCTACGAGCAGTACTTC
V: TRBV2; D: NA; size: NA; J: TRBJ2-7; CDR3: CASGPGTLNNEQYF; DNA: TGTGCCAGCGGACCCGGGACTCTAAACAATGAGCAGTACTTC
V: TRBV20-1; D: TRBD2; size: NA; J: TRBJ2-7; CDR3: CSASVLAGGYEQYF; DNA: TGCAGTGCTAGCGTACTAGCGGGGGGCTACGAGCAGTACTTC
V: TRBV4-1; D: NA; size: many; J: TRBJ2-7; CDR3: CASSPLFGTRSEQYF; DNA: TGCGCCAGCAGCCCCCTGTTCGGGACTCGAAGCGAGCAGTACTTC
V: TRBV7-2; D: NA; size: NA; J: TRBJ2-3; CDR3: CASSLVAQVPGTQYF; DNA: TGTGCCAGCAGCTTAGTGGCCCAGGTCCCGGGTACGCAGTATTTT
V: TRBV7-2; D: NA; size: NA; J: TRBJ2-6; CDR3: CASSNPSFGANVLTF; DNA: TGTGCCAGCAGCAATCCTAGCTTTGGGGCCAACGTCCTGACTTTC
V: TRBV29-1; D: NA; size: NA; J: TRBJ1-1; CDR3: CSGRGEGTEAFF; DNA: TGCAGCGGTCGGGGGGAGGGGACTGAAGCTTTCTTT
V: TRBV6-6; D: NA; size: few; J: TRBJ1-4; CDR3: CASSLAGGGKLFF; DNA: TGTGCCAGCAGTCTCGCCGGGGGGGGAAAACTGTTTTTT
V: TRBV19; D: TRBD2; size: many; J: TRBJ2-7; CDR3: CASSGTSGSYEQYF; DNA: TGTGCCAGTAGTGGGACTAGCGGGAGTTACGAGCAGTACTTC
V: TRBV14; D: TRBD1; size: many; J: TRBJ2-7; CDR3: CASRGTASYEQYF; DNA: TGTGCCAGCAGGGGGACAGCGTCCTACGAGCAGTACTTC
V: TRBV6-1; D: NA; size: few; J: TRBJ2-7; CDR3: CASSEWQSYEQYF; DNA: TGTGCCAGCAGTGAATGGCAATCCTACGAGCAGTACTTC
V: TRBV12-3/TRBV12-4; D: NA; size: NA; J: TRBJ1-2; CDR3: CASSFGAIGYTF; DNA: TGTGCCAGCAGTTTTGGGGCGATTGGCTACACCTTC
V: TRBV28; D: NA; size: NA; J: TRBJ1-5; CDR3: CASSLQEGAGQPQHF; DNA: TGTGCCAGCAGTTTACAGGAAGGGGCGGGCCAGCCCCAGCATTTT
V: TRBV5-1; D: NA; size: many; J: TRBJ1-2; CDR3: CASSLEAGQLYGYTF; DNA: TGCGCCAGCAGCTTGGAGGCGGGACAACTCTATGGCTACACCTTC
V: TRBV14; D: NA; size: many; J: TRBJ2-7; CDR3: CASSGRDGGYEQYF; DNA: TGTGCCAGCAGCGGGCGGGACGGAGGCTACGAGCAGTACTTC
V: TRBV5-4; D: TRBD1; size: many; J: TRBJ1-2; CDR3: CASRGQGVNYGYTF; DNA: TGTGCCAGCCGAGGACAGGGGGTGAACTATGGCTACACCTTC
V: TRBV6-1; D: TRBD1; size: once; J: TRBJ2-7; CDR3: CASKGQGSYYEQYF; DNA: TGTGCCAGCAAAGGACAGGGGAGTTACTACGAGCAGTACTTC
V: TRBV2; D: NA; size: many; J: TRBJ1-4; CDR3: CASNRQTTNEKLFF; DNA: TGTGCCAGCAATAGACAGACAACTAATGAAAAACTGTTTTTT
V: TRBV7-9; D: NA; size: many; J: TRBJ1-3; CDR3: CASSPDSRRGNTIYF; DNA: TGTGCCAGCAGCCCGGACAGTCGACGAGGAAACACCATATATTTT
V: TRBV6-5; D: NA; size: many; J: TRBJ2-7; CDR3: CASSPSLVVGNEQYF; DNA: TGTGCCAGCAGCCCCTCCCTTGTGGTAGGGAACGAGCAGTACTTC
V: TRBV29-1; D: NA; size: NA; J: TRBJ1-2; CDR3: CSVDSRDGYTF; DNA: TGCAGCGTTGACAGTCGGGATGGCTACACCTTC
V: TRBV20-1; D: NA; size: NA; J: TRBJ1-5; CDR3: CSARVLVDSSNQPQHF; DNA: TGCAGTGCTAGAGTCTTAGTGGACAGTTCAAATCAGCCCCAGCATTTT
V: TRBV9; D: TRBD2; size: NA; J: TRBJ2-2; CDR3: CASSVGGGINTGELFF; DNA: TGTGCCAGCAGCGTAGGCGGGGGAATAAACACCGGGGAGCTGTTTTTT
V: TRBV4-2; D: NA; size: many; J: TRBJ1-3; CDR3: CASSQAWDNSGNTIYF; DNA: TGTGCCAGCAGCCAGGCATGGGACAACTCTGGAAACACCATATATTTT
V: TRBV7-4; D: TRBD2; size: NA; J: TRBJ2-1; CDR3: CASSLVIAGGDEQFF; DNA: TGTGCCAGCAGCTTAGTAATAGCGGGAGGGGATGAGCAGTTCTTC
V: TRBV30; D: TRBD1; size: NA; J: TRBJ1-6; CDR3: CAWSVGQTQNYSPLHF; DNA: TGTGCCTGGAGTGTGGGACAGACCCAGAACTATTCACCCCTCCACTTT
V: TRBV9; D: NA; size: many; J: TRBJ1-2; CDR3: CASSVVSGMDDGYTF; DNA: TGTGCCAGCAGCGTAGTATCAGGGATGGACGATGGCTACACCTTC
V: TRBV7-9; D: NA; size: NA; J: TRBJ1-2; CDR3: CASSPPGLAGSRGYTF; DNA: TGCGCCAGCAGCCCACCGGGACTAGCGGGCTCCCGTGGCTACACCTTC
V: TRBV4-1; D: NA; size: NA; J: TRBJ1-2; CDR3: CASGDRGIHGYTF; DNA: TGCGCCAGCGGCGATCGAGGGATTCACGGCTACACCTTC
V: TRBV27; D: NA; size: NA; J: TRBJ1-3; CDR3: CASGAGRNTIYF; DNA: TGTGCCAGCGGAGCAGGGAGAAACACCATATATTTT
V: TRBV29-1; D: NA; size: NA; J: TRBJ2-7; CDR3: CSVDSVGDVSSYEQYF; DNA: TGCAGCGTTGATTCTGTCGGGGACGTTAGCTCCTACGAGCAGTACTTC
V: TRBV28; D: NA; size: many; J: TRBJ2-5; CDR3: CASSLLGRAETQYF; DNA: TGTGCCAGCAGTTTATTAGGCAGGGCGGAGACCCAGTACTTC
V: TRBV7-9; D: TRBD2; size: many; J: TRBJ2-2; CDR3: CASSLRGGPSTGELFF; DNA: TGTGCCAGCAGCTTACGGGGGGGGCCGAGCACCGGGGAGCTGTTTTTT
V: TRBV7-9; D: NA; size: many; J: TRBJ2-6; CDR3: CASSPSLGVPGANVLTF; DNA: TGTGCCAGCAGCCCCAGTTTAGGAGTTCCTGGGGCCAACGTCCTGACTTTC
V: TRBV2; D: NA; size: many; J: TRBJ1-4; CDR3: CASRGRDGKLFF; DNA: TGTGCCAGCAGAGGCAGAGATGGAAAACTGTTTTTT
V: TRBV10-3; D: NA; size: once; J: TRBJ1-2; CDR3: CASSYTPGDGYTF; DNA: TGTGCCAGCAGTTACACTCCAGGGGATGGCTACACCTTC
V: TRBV6-5; D: NA; size: NA; J: TRBJ2-7; CDR3: CASSHISLAVDEQYF; DNA: TGTGCCAGCTCCCATATAAGTCTAGCAGTCGACGAGCAGTACTTC
V: TRBV30; D: NA; size: NA; J: TRBJ1-2; CDR3: CAWNHKNSGAGAGGYTF; DNA: TGTGCCTGGAACCACAAAAATTCAGGGGCTGGGGCCGGTGGCTACACCTTC
V: TRBV7-2; D: NA; size: NA; J: TRBJ1-5; CDR3: CASSLVYRGNQPQHF; DNA: TGTGCCAGCAGCTTGGTTTACCGAGGCAATCAGCCCCAGCATTTT
V: TRBV2; D: TRBD2; size: NA; J: TRBJ2-5; CDR3: CASSEPGLVGETQYF; DNA: TGTGCCAGCAGTGAACCGGGACTAGTCGGAGAGACCCAGTACTTC
V: TRBV29-1; D: NA; size: NA; J: TRBJ1-2; CDR3: CSVEAQGRGYTF; DNA: TGCAGCGTTGAAGCACAGGGCAGAGGCTACACCTTC
V: TRBV20-1; D: NA; size: NA; J: TRBJ2-7; CDR3: CSARGPGTNEQYF; DNA: TGCAGTGCTAGAGGACCCGGGACCAACGAGCAGTACTTC
V: TRBV2; D: TRBD2; size: few; J: TRBJ2-5; CDR3: CASSDRLAGEETQYF; DNA: TGTGCCAGCAGTGATCGACTAGCGGGGGAAGAGACCCAGTACTTC
V: TRBV2; D: TRBD1; size: NA; J: TRBJ2-7; CDR3: CASSEQGAVEQYF; DNA: TGTGCCAGCAGTGAGCAGGGGGCGGTCGAGCAGTACTTC
V: TRBV6-1; D: TRBD1; size: many; J: TRBJ1-2; CDR3: CASSENWTGGAHGYTF; DNA: TGTGCCAGCAGTGAAAATTGGACAGGGGGCGCGCATGGCTACACCTTC
V: TRBV19; D: NA; size: many; J: TRBJ1-1; CDR3: CASSHQPGPPNTEAFF; DNA: TGTGCCAGTAGTCACCAACCAGGGCCCCCGAACACTGAAGCTTTCTTT
V: TRBV7-3; D: TRBD1; size: NA; J: TRBJ2-7; CDR3: CASSLGTGLGSLGPTYEQYF; DNA: TGTGCCAGCAGCCTTGGGACAGGCCTAGGGTCTCTAGGGCCTACCTACGAGCAGTACTTC
V: TRBV10-3; D: NA; size: many; J: TRBJ2-3; CDR3: CAISVTDTDTQYF; DNA: TGTGCCATCAGTGTGACTGACACAGATACGCAGTATTTT
V: TRBV5-6; D: NA; size: many; J: TRBJ1-1; CDR3: CASSSGPFIEAFF; DNA: TGTGCCAGCAGCTCCGGGCCCTTTATTGAAGCTTTCTTT
V: TRBV7-9; D: NA; size: NA; J: TRBJ2-5; CDR3: CASSLSTGRGETQYF; DNA: TGTGCCAGCAGCCTAAGCACCGGGAGAGGTGAGACCCAGTACTTC